This paragraph reports one TCR beta chain. The sample comes from a study of shared clonotypes between healthy human individuals. The repertoire was sequenced with immunoSEQ multiplex PCR; TCRdb's copy has only in-frame clones and lacks some. The table records about 600,000 clones, 95% to 96% of them present only once. In the naive CD8 group, cells lacked CD45RO and were positively selected for CCR7, so terminally differentiated effector memory CD45RA+ cells were left out. The CDR3 consists of 16 residues. The germline V and J ends were trimmed by 1 base and 3 bases, with 16 bases remaining between them. Germline V CDR1 and CDR2: SQVTM, ANQGSEA.

The specimen was naive CD8+ T cells sorted from blood. This chain links TRBV29-1 with TRBJ2-1; D possibly uses TRBD1 or TRBD2 (5 bases each). The receptor was isolated from a woman aged 25 to 39 in good health. CDR3 sequence (DNA): TGCAGCGTTGAAGGACCTGTGAGGGGATTCTACAATGAGCAGTTCTTC. This encodes CSVEGPVRGFYNEQFF.